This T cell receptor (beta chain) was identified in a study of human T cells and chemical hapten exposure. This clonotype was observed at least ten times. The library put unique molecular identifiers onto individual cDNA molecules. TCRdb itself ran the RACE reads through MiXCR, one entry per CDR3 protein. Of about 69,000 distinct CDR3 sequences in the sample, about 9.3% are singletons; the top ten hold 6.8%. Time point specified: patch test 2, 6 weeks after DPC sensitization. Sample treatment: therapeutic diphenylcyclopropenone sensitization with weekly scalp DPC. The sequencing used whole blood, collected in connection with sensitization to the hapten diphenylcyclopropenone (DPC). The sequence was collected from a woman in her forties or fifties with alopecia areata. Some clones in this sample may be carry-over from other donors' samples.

Written as DNA, the CDR3 is TGCAGCGTTGACGGGACAGGGGAAAAAGGGGAGCAGTTCTTC. It codes for CSVDGTGEKGEQFF. This chain joins TRBV29-1 and TRBJ2-1, with 10 bases aligning to TRBD1. Trimming cost V 3 bases and J 10 bases; bases outside gene matches: 9. The CDR3 runs 14 residues. Looked up from germline, CDR1 is SQVTM and CDR2 is ANQGSEA.